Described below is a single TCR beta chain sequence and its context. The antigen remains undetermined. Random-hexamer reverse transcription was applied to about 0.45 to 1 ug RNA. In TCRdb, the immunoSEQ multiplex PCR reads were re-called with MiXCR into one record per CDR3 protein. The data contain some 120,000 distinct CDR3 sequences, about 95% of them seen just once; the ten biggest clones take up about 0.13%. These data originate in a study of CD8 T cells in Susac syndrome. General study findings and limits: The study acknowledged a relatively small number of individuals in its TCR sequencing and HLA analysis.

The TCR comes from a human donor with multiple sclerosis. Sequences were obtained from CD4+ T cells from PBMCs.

Here the CDR3 reads CSVVPIEGAEAFF. CDR3 nucleotide sequence: TGCAGCGTCGTCCCAATTGAGGGAGCTGAAGCTTTCTTT. The chain carries TRBV29-1 and TRBJ1-1; no clear D gene. CDR3 length: 13 amino acids. Germline lookup yields CDR1 SQVTM and CDR2 ANQGSEA. Trimming left V 6 bases short and J 6 bases short, with 17 bases between.